Following are 21 T cell receptor beta chains from one sample sequenced in a study of cytomegalovirus exposure and HLA in healthy donors. PCR was performed using 60 Vbeta and 13 Jbeta primers. The method was immunoSEQ multiplex PCR; TCRdb's version includes in-frame clones alone and lacks a portion of them. This table holds more than 150,000 clones, approximately 84% found once. Sequenced input: PBMCs. These receptors were obtained from a woman aged 35 to 49 in good health and CMV-seropositive.

The chain links TRBV27 to TRBJ2-1, with D possibly TRBD1 on 6 matching bases. The CDR3 sequence is 14 residues long. Per the germline V gene, CDR1 is MNHEY and CDR2 is SMNVEV (reference sequence). Trimming removed 4 bases at V and 4 bases at J, with 11 bases between. CDR3 residues: CASSSQGPYNEQFF. For the CDR3, the DNA is TGTGCCAGCAGTTCTCAGGGGCCTTACAATGAGCAGTTCTTC.

This clone is a singleton in its sample. The V and J genes are TRBV6-6 and TRBJ2-5; the match to TRBD2 covers 7 bases. Per germline, CDR1 MNHNY and CDR2 SVGAGI (reference sequence). The ends lost 7 bases at V and 7 bases at J; junction bases unmatched: 9. The CDR3 totals 13 residues. The CDR3 spells CASNSGGPGTQYF. CDR3 in DNA: TGTGCCAGCAACTCGGGGGGTCCGGGGACCCAGTACTTC.

The gene calls are TRBV28 and TRBJ1-1, with a tentative D call TRBD1 (5 bases). Germline lookup yields CDR1 MDHEN and CDR2 SYDVKM. This CDR3 is 12 amino acids long. Trimming shortened V by 10 bases and J by 7 bases, and 16 bases separated the two germline ends. The CDR3 region has the DNA TGTGCCACCCGGACACTACCTCTTGAAGCTTTCTTT. Encoded protein: CATRTLPLEAFF.

CDR3 in DNA: TGTGCCAGCAGCGCGAGCGGGGGGACGGAGACCCAGTACTTC. This codes for CASSASGGTETQYF. The chain is built from TRBV9 and TRBJ2-5, with 9 bases identical to TRBD2. CDR3 size: 14 residues. V trimming: 3 bases; J trimming: 5 bases; junction bases outside the gene matches: 5. Germline V gene sequence: CDR1 SGDLS, CDR2 YYNGEE.

The V gene is TRBV7-8, the J gene TRBJ2-7, with TRBD1 identical over 8 bases. Trimming removed 4 bases from V and 3 bases from J; junction bases left unmatched: 5. The CDR3 has 14 amino acids. The germline V gene has CDR1 SGHVS and CDR2 FQNEAQ. The CDR3 is CASSWSGQDYEQYF. CDR3 in DNA: TGTGCCAGCAGCTGGTCGGGACAGGACTACGAGCAGTACTTC.

The chain uses TRBV27 and TRBJ1-1; 9 nucleotides agree with TRBD1. This CDR3 comprises 15 residues. CDR1 and CDR2 (germline): MNHEY, SMNVEV (reference sequence). V shed 6 bases and J 11 bases; nucleotides not matched to a gene: 16. CDR3 nucleotides: TGTGCCAGCAGCCTTATCCCAACAGGGGGCGAGGTCGCTTTCTTT. It encodes CASSLIPTGGEVAFF.

CDR3 loop: CAWTLTTHYGYTF. Written as DNA, the CDR3 is TGTGCCTGGACACTAACCACTCACTATGGCTACACCTTC. The chain carries TRBV30 and TRBJ1-2; D is uncertain. Trimming left V 4 bases short and J 3 bases short, with 12 bases between. This CDR3 contains 13 residues. In germline, CDR1 is GTSNPN, CDR2 SVGIG (reference sequence).

Only a few counts were recorded for this clone. V and J are TRBV19 and TRBJ1-1, with 9 bases that match TRBD1. J lost 3 bases, V lost 2 bases, and 7 bases had no gene match. CDR1 is LNHDA and CDR2 is SQIVND in the germline V gene (reference sequence). CDR3 length: 16 amino acids. In DNA, the CDR3 is TGTGCCAGTAGTATACCAAAGACAGGGGGGTACACTGAAGCTTTCTTT. Protein product: CASSIPKTGGYTEAFF. The complete variable domain, with remaining parts taken from reference TRBV19 and TRBJ1-1, reads DGGITQSPKYLFRKEGQNVTLSCEQNLNHDAMYWYRQDPGQGLRLIYYSQIVNDFQKGDIAEGYSVSREKKESFPLTVTSAQKNPTAFYLCASSIPKTGGYTEAFFGQGTRLTVV.

The chain couples TRBV6-1 to TRBJ1-1; 8 bases are shared with TRBD1. The V segment lost 6 bases and the J segment 11 bases; nucleotides outside the gene matches: 8. The germline V gene has CDR1 MNHNS and CDR2 SASEGT. The CDR3 runs to 12 residues. CDR3 amino acids: CASSTQGATAFF. The CDR3 nucleotides are TGTGCCAGCAGCACTCAGGGGGCGACGGCTTTCTTT.

In its sample, this clone was seen a few times. The chain is built from TRBV7-2 and TRBJ2-1; 9 bases agree with TRBD2. CDR1 is SGHTA and CDR2 is FQGNSA in the germline V gene. The CDR3 extends over 15 amino acids. J was trimmed by 5 bases and V by 6 bases; bases with no gene match: 8. CDR3 protein: CASRSGLAGNNEQFF. CDR3 coding DNA: TGTGCCAGCAGGTCGGGACTAGCTGGGAACAATGAGCAGTTCTTC.

J is TRBJ2-7 and V is TRBV29-1, with TRBD1 matching 10 bases. CDR3 length equals 13 residues. Trimming took 6 bases from V and 2 from J; bases not matched to a gene: 4. Germline lookup yields CDR1 SQVTM and CDR2 ANQGSEA. As DNA, the CDR3 is TGCAGCGTCGGGACAGGGGCCACCTACGAGCAGTACTTC. This encodes CSVGTGATYEQYF.

The rearrangement joins TRBV5-1 to TRBJ2-5, with 12 bases lining up with TRBD2. The ends lost 4 bases at V and 2 bases at J; junction bases unmatched: 9. Germline values: CDR1 SGHRS, CDR2 YFSETQ. The CDR3 consists of 17 residues. The CDR3, as DNA: TGCGCCAGCAGCCCAGCTAGACTAGCGGGGGCACAAGAGACCCAGTACTTC. Translation: CASSPARLAGAQETQYF. The full variable domain, its missing parts supplied by reference TRBV5-1 and TRBJ2-5, is KAGVTQTPRYLIKTRGQQVTLSCSPISGHRSVSWYQQTPGQGLQFLFEYFSETQRNKGNFPGRFSGRQFSNSRSEMNVSTLELGDSALYLCASSPARLAGAQETQYFGPGTRLLVL.

The chain couples TRBV13 to TRBJ2-2; D is uncertain. Germline V gene sequence: CDR1 PRHDT, CDR2 FYEKMQ (reference sequence). The CDR3 has 13 amino acids. Between the trimmed V and J ends, which lost 4 bases and 4 bases, there was a span of 7 bases. For the CDR3, the DNA is TGTGCCAGCAGCTCCGCGGCCACCGGGGAGCTGTTTTTT. Encoded protein: CASSSAATGELFF.

This clone was counted between two and nine times. This chain uses TRBV27 with TRBJ2-4; 7 bases align to TRBD1. From germline, CDR1 is MNHEY and CDR2 SMNVEV (reference sequence). V lost 5 bases to trimming and J lost 12 bases; unmatched junction nucleotides: 7. CDR3 size: 12 residues. The CDR3 loop is CASSTHRGSQYF. CDR3 sequence (DNA): TGTGCCAGCAGTACTCACAGGGGCAGTCAGTACTTC.

The CDR3 coding sequence is TGCAGCGTTGAAGATGAGGGACACGAGTCCGGGGAGCTGTTTTTT. It specifies CSVEDEGHESGELFF. The chain recombines TRBV29-1 with TRBJ2-2; possible D gene TRBD1, 6 bases. The CDR3 runs to 15 residues. From germline, CDR1 is SQVTM and CDR2 ANQGSEA. Deletions cut 0 bases from V and 6 bases from J, with 14 bases between.

The V and J genes are TRBV6-1 and TRBJ1-3; TRBD1 matches 9 bases. Losses at the gene ends were 2 bases for V and 3 bases for J; bases not matched to a gene: 20. CDR1 is MNHNS, CDR2 SASEGT, per germline. CDR3 length: 21 amino acids. CDR3 protein: CASSEPFSSSLDRGGGNTIYF. CDR3 DNA sequence: TGTGCCAGCAGTGAACCGTTCTCCTCCTCGTTGGACAGGGGAGGTGGAAACACCATATATTTT.

The chain links TRBV5-6 to TRBJ2-7; 8 bases are shared with TRBD1. Losses at the gene ends were 9 bases for V and 5 bases for J; bases not matched to a gene: 16. This CDR3 is 15 amino acids long. Germline V gives CDR1 SGHDT, CDR2 YYEEEE. CDR3 residues: CATGPRDRIVHEQYF. CDR3 nucleotide sequence: TGTGCCACTGGCCCCCGGGACAGGATAGTCCACGAGCAGTACTTC.

V gene TRBV28 combines with J gene TRBJ2-3, with a possible D match to TRBD2 (6 bases). Per the germline V gene, CDR1 is MDHEN and CDR2 is SYDVKM. Trimming cost V 4 bases and J 6 bases, with 14 bases left between them. CDR3 length equals 14 residues. The CDR3 nucleotides are TGTGCCAGCAGTTGGGGGACTTCGTTGGATACGCAGTATTTT. This codes for CASSWGTSLDTQYF.

The chain couples TRBV15 to TRBJ1-2, with TRBD1 matching 7 bases. This CDR3 has 13 amino acids. V lost 6 bases to trimming and J lost 4 bases; unmatched junction nucleotides: 5. The germline CDR1 and CDR2 sequences are LNHNV and YYDKDF (reference sequence). CDR3 amino acids: CATSNDRVYGYTF. The CDR3, as DNA: TGTGCCACCAGTAACGACAGGGTCTATGGCTACACCTTC.

The chain is built from TRBV5-1 and TRBJ2-4; D possibly corresponds to TRBD1 (5 bases). The CDR3 is made up of 13 amino acids. Germline CDR1 is SGHRS and CDR2 is YFSETQ. V lost 0 bases to trimming and J lost 8 bases, with 9 bases between them. This CDR3 is CASSLGEGDIQYF. The CDR3 bases are TGCGCCAGCAGCTTGGGGGAAGGGGACATTCAGTACTTC.

The rearrangement uses TRBV7-9 and TRBJ2-3; 14 nucleotides line up with TRBD2. Germline V gives CDR1 SEHNR, CDR2 FQNEAQ (reference sequence). CDR3 length equals 16 residues. V trimming: 5 bases; J trimming: 4 bases; junction bases outside the gene matches: 5. The CDR3 DNA follows: TGTGCCAGCAGCCACAGACTAGCGGGAGGGGCAGATACGCAGTATTTT. Translation gives CASSHRLAGGADTQYF.